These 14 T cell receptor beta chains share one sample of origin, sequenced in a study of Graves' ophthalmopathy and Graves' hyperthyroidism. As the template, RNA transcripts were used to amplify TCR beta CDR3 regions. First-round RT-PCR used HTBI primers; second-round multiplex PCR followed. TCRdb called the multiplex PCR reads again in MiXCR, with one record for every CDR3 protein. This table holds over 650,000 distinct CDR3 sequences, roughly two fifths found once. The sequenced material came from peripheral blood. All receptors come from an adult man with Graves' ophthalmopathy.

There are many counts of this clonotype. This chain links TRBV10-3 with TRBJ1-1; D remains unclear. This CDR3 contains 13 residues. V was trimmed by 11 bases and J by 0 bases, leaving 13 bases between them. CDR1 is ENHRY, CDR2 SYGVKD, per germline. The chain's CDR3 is CASREHLNTEAFF. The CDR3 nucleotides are TGTGCCTCCCGGGAACACTTGAACACTGAAGCTTTCTTT.

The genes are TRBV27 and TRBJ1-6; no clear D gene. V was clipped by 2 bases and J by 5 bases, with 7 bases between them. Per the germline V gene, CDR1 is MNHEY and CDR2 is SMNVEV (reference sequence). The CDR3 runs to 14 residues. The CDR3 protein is CASSLVQDNSPLHF. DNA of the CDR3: TGTGCCAGCAGTTTAGTACAAGATAATTCACCCCTCCACTTT.

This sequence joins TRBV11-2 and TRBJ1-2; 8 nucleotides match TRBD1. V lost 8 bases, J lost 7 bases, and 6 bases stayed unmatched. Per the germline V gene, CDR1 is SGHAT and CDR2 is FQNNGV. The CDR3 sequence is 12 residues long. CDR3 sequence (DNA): TGTGCCAGCCAAAAGACAGGGGCTGGCTACACCTTC. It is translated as CASQKTGAGYTF.

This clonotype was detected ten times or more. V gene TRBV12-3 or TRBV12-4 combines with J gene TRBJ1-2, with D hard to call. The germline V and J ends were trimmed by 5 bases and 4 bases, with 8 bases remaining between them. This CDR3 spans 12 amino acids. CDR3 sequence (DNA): TGTGCCAGCAGTGGTTGGGGCTATGGCTACACCTTC. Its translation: CASSGWGYGYTF.

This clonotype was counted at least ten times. The CDR3 DNA sequence: TGTGCCAGCAGCCCCTCCGGGTTCTCTCTTCTTGGTGGAAACACCATATATTTT. This encodes CASSPSGFSLLGGNTIYF. The chain uses TRBV9 and TRBJ1-3; D uncertain. V lost 4 bases, J lost 3 bases, and 23 bases lay in between. The CDR3 loop spans 18 amino acids. CDR1 is SGDLS and CDR2 is YYNGEE in the germline V gene.

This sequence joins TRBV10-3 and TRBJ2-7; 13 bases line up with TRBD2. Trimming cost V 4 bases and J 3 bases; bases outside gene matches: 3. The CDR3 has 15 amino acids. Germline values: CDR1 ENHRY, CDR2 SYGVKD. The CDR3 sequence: CAISGTSGSFYEQYF. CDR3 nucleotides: TGTGCCATCAGTGGGACTAGCGGGAGCTTCTACGAGCAGTACTTC.

The CDR3 DNA sequence: TGTGCCAGCAGCTTTTCGATCGGGGGACAGGGGGCATACGAGCAGTACTTC. Amino acids: CASSFSIGGQGAYEQYF. This sequence joins TRBV12-1 and TRBJ2-7; the table's D call of TRBD1 was not tested on the DNA. TRBV12-1 is given as a pseudogene. The CDR3 sequence is 17 residues long.

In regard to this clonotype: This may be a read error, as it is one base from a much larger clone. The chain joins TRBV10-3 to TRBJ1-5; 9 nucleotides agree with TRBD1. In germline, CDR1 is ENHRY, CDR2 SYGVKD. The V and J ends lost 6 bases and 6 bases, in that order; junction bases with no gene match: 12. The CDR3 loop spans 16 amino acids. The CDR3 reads CAIRDTGGSEAQPQHF. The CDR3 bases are TGTGCCATCAGAGACACAGGGGGCAGCGAGGCTCAGCCCCAGCATTTT.

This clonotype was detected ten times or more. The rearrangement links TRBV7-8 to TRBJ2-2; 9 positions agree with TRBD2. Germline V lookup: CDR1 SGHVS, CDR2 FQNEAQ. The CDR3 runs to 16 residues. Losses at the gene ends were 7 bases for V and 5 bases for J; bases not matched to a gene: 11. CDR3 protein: CASTKAGGESTGELFF. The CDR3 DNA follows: TGTGCCAGCACCAAAGCGGGAGGAGAGTCTACCGGGGAGCTGTTTTTT. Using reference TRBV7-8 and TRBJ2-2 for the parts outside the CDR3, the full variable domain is GAGVSQSPRYKVAKRGQDVALRCDPISGHVSLFWYQQALGQGPEFLTYFQNEAQLDKSGLPSDRFFAERPEGSVSTLKIQRTQQEDSAVYLCASTKAGGESTGELFFGEGSRLTVL.

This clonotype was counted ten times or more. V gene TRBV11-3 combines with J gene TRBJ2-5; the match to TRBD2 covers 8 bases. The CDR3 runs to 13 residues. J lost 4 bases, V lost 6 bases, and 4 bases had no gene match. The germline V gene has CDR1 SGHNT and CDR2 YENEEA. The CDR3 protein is CASSSAGVETQYF. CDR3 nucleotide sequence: TGTGCCAGCAGTTCAGCGGGAGTAGAGACCCAGTACTTC.

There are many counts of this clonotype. The CDR3 region has the DNA TGTGCCAGCAGCTTACCCGCGGGACAGACGAACACTGAAGCTTTCTTT. Its protein product is CASSLPAGQTNTEAFF. The rearrangement uses TRBV7-9 and TRBJ1-1; 7 bases agree with TRBD1. V trimming: 2 bases; J trimming: 1 base; junction bases outside the gene matches: 7. Per the germline V gene, CDR1 is SEHNR and CDR2 is FQNEAQ (reference sequence). The CDR3 runs to 16 residues.

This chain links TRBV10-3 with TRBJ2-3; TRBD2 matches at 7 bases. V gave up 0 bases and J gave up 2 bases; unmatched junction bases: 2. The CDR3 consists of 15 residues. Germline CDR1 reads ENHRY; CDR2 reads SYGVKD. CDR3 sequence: CAISESAGDTDTQYF. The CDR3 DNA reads TGTGCCATCAGTGAGTCGGCGGGAGACACAGATACGCAGTATTTT.

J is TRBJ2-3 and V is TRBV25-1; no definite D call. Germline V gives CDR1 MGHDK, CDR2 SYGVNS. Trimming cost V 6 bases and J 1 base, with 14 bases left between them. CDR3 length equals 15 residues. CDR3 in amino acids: CASSWGGLGTDTQYF. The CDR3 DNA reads TGTGCCAGCAGCTGGGGTGGTCTCGGCACAGATACGCAGTATTTT.

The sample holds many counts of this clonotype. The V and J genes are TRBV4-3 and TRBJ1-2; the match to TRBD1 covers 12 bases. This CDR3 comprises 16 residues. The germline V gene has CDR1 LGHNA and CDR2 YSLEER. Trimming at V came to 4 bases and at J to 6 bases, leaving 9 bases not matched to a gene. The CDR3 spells CASSPPPGQGAHGYTF. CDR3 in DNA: TGCGCCAGCAGCCCACCCCCGGGACAGGGGGCACATGGCTACACCTTC.